This is a list of T cell receptor beta chains from one sample in a study of T cells in Graves' hyperthyroidism and ophthalmopathy. Each CDR3 protein is one row after TCRdb ran MiXCR on the multiplex PCR reads. The sample shows about 640,000 distinct CDR3 sequences, approximately 14% of them seen only once. Sample: blood. These receptors all stem from a woman in her forties or fifties with Graves' ophthalmopathy. Each CDR3 is given with its conserved first and last residue. The D gene is left open where the match is weak. Part of the rows lack a size; the others show once, few, many or a class for expanded clones.

j_call | d_call | clone_size | v_call | cdr3_nt | cdr3_aa
TRBJ2-1 | NA | NA | TRBV20-1 | TGCAGTGCTCCAAACCCCCAGGACTTTTCCTACAATGAGCAGTTCTTC | CSAPNPQDFSYNEQFF
TRBJ2-1 | TRBD2 | few | TRBV6-2/TRBV6-3 | TGTGCCAGCAGTGGACTAGCGGGCCTTTACAATGAGCAGTTCTTC | CASSGLAGLYNEQFF
TRBJ2-1 | TRBD2 | few | TRBV10-3 | TGTGCCATCAGTGAGGCGGGCGGCGGGAGGACCGATGAGCAGTTCTTC | CAISEAGGGRTDEQFF
TRBJ1-5 | NA | few | TRBV28 | TGTGCCAGCAGTTTGAAGGGACGGGTTTTTCGCAATCAGCCCCAGCATTTT | CASSLKGRVFRNQPQHF
TRBJ1-1 | NA | many | TRBV28 | TGTGCCAGCACCCATGACAGGCTCGGCACTGAAGCTTTCTTT | CASTHDRLGTEAFF
TRBJ2-5 | TRBD2 | NA | TRBV20-1 | TGCAGTGCTAGTAGCGGGATTCAAGAGACCCAGTACTTC | CSASSGIQETQYF
TRBJ2-3 | NA | many | TRBV6-1 | TGTGCCAGCAGTGAGACTAGTGATACGCAGTATTTT | CASSETSDTQYF
TRBJ2-1 | NA | many | TRBV6-2/TRBV6-3 | TGTGCCAGCAGATCTGCTCACAATGAGCAGTTCTTC | CASRSAHNEQFF
TRBJ2-1 | TRBD2 | NA | TRBV10-3 | TGTGCCATCAGATTATCAGGGCTAGCGGGCGTCTACAATGAGCAGTTCTTC | CAIRLSGLAGVYNEQFF
TRBJ2-5 | TRBD2 | many | TRBV7-4 | TGTGCCAGCAGTTCCGCGACTAGCGGGGGAGGGGAGACCCAGTACTTC | CASSSATSGGGETQYF
TRBJ2-3 | NA | many | TRBV7-2 | TGTGCCAGCAGCCGTCCGGCGGATACGCAGTATTTT | CASSRPADTQYF
TRBJ2-7 | TRBD2 | many | TRBV12-3/TRBV12-4 | TGTGCCAGCAGTTCCACCTCTAGCGGGAGGGCTATACACGAGCAGTACTTC | CASSSTSSGRAIHEQYF
TRBJ2-3 | TRBD2 | many | TRBV28 | TGTGCCAGCAGCCGACTAGCGGGAATTATCTCAGATACGCAGTATTTT | CASSRLAGIISDTQYF
TRBJ2-7 | NA | few | TRBV12-3/TRBV12-4 | TGTGCCAGCACCCCCCGGGGGGCCCACTACGAGCAGTACTTC | CASTPRGAHYEQYF
TRBJ2-2 | TRBD2 | NA | TRBV4-2 | TGTGCCAGCAGCCAAGCTCATTCTAGCGGGAGCTCGGCCGGGGAGCTGTTTTTT | CASSQAHSSGSSAGELFF
TRBJ2-2 | TRBD2 | few | TRBV4-1 | TGCGCCAGCAGCCAGTCTAGCGGGAGCCGCGCGAACACCGGGGAGCTGTTTTTT | CASSQSSGSRANTGELFF
TRBJ1-4 | TRBD1 | NA | TRBV7-8 | TGTGGAACAGGGGATGCTAATGAAAAACTGTTTTTT | CGTGDANEKLFF
TRBJ2-7 | TRBD2 | many | TRBV7-9 | TGTGCCAGCAGCTTACTAGCGGACGCCTACGAGCAGTACTTC | CASSLLADAYEQYF
TRBJ1-5 | TRBD1 | many | TRBV30 | TGTGCCTGGAGCCCGGGACAGCGTAGCAATCAGCCCCAGCATTTT | CAWSPGQRSNQPQHF
TRBJ2-3 | TRBD2 | NA | TRBV5-6 | TGTGCCAGCAGCTTGGCTCGGTTAGCGGGAGGGCATGGTACGCAGTATTTT | CASSLARLAGGHGTQYF
TRBJ2-1 | TRBD1 | NA | TRBV10-3 | TGTGCCACCCGACAGGGTGACAATGAGCAGTTCTTC | CATRQGDNEQFF
TRBJ2-7 | NA | NA | TRBV29-1 | TGCAGCGTTGCGGCAGGGGCCGGCTACGAGCAGTACTTC | CSVAAGAGYEQYF
TRBJ1-2 | TRBD1 | NA | TRBV7-4 | TGTGCCAGCAGCCCACGACAGGGCCACTATGGCTACACCTTC | CASSPRQGHYGYTF
TRBJ2-7 | NA | many | TRBV13 | TGTGCCAGCAGCTTAGGATCGGGTCCCTCCTACGAGCAGTACTTC | CASSLGSGPSYEQYF
TRBJ1-5 | TRBD1 | NA | TRBV7-2 | TGTGCCAGCAGCTTATTCGGGACAGGGATTTATAGCAATCAGCCCCAGCATTTT | CASSLFGTGIYSNQPQHF
TRBJ1-2 | TRBD1 | NA | TRBV7-2 | TGTGCCAGCAGCTTATATCGGGACAGCTATGGCTACACCTTC | CASSLYRDSYGYTF
TRBJ1-2 | NA | few | TRBV5-6 | TGTGCCAGCAGCTTGGACCGGGGGGGGAGAGTTAGCTATGGCTACACCTTC | CASSLDRGGRVSYGYTF
TRBJ1-6 | NA | few | TRBV6-1 | TGTGCCACAAAGGTTGGGGGTTCACCCCTCCACTTT | CATKVGGSPLHF
TRBJ2-7 | TRBD1 | many | TRBV6-5 | TGTGCCAGCAGTTACTCGCTTCTCACAACAGGGGGCTACGAGCAGTACTTC | CASSYSLLTTGGYEQYF
TRBJ1-5 | NA | few | TRBV6-1 | TGTGCCAGCAGCCCCGTGGGGGTAGGTCAGCCCCAGCATTTT | CASSPVGVGQPQHF
TRBJ2-3 | TRBD2 | many | TRBV11-2 | TGTGCCAGCAGCCTACTAGCGGGAGCGAGCACAGATACGCAGTATTTT | CASSLLAGASTDTQYF
TRBJ2-2 | NA | NA | TRBV15 | TGTGCCACCAGCAGAGTTGACAGAACCACCGGGGAGCTGTTTTTT | CATSRVDRTTGELFF
TRBJ2-1 | NA | NA | TRBV28 | TGTGCCAGCAGTCCACCCAGGAGACTACGGCAGTTCTTC | CASSPPRRLRQFF
TRBJ2-5 | NA | NA | TRBV7-9 | TGTGCCAGCAGCCCTCGGGGGCAGGGAGAGACCCAGTACTTC | CASSPRGQGETQYF
TRBJ2-1 | TRBD2 | NA | TRBV4-1 | TGCGCCAGCAGACGGACTAGTAACGACAATGAGCAGTTCTTC | CASRRTSNDNEQFF
TRBJ2-3 | NA | many | TRBV24-1 | TGTGCCACCAGTGATTCTTTGCGGCATGGGGATACGCAGTATTTT | CATSDSLRHGDTQYF
TRBJ2-5 | NA | many | TRBV6-2/TRBV6-3 | TGTGCCAGCAGTTACGTCGTGCAAGAGACCCAGTACTTC | CASSYVVQETQYF
TRBJ2-7 | NA | many | TRBV7-2 | TGTGCCAGCAGCTTAGCTCTACGGGCGGGCTACGAGCAGTACTTC | CASSLALRAGYEQYF
TRBJ1-2 | NA | many | TRBV20-1 | TGCAGTGCTCCGGGCGGTGGTGGATCTAACTATGGCTACACCTTC | CSAPGGGGSNYGYTF
TRBJ2-5 | NA | NA | TRBV5-1 | TGCGCCAGCAGCTTGGCAAATTTCCAAGAGACCCAGTACTTC | CASSLANFQETQYF
TRBJ2-1 | TRBD2 | NA | TRBV9 | TGTGCCAGCAGCGATACTAGCGGGAGATTGTTCTTC | CASSDTSGRLFF
TRBJ2-4 | TRBD2 | many | TRBV20-1 | TGCAGTGCTAGATTTTCTGTGGGGGGGGACATTCAGTACTTC | CSARFSVGGDIQYF
TRBJ2-4 | NA | many | TRBV29-1 | TGCAGCGTTGAAGAAGCTAGTGAGCCCAACATTCAGTACTTC | CSVEEASEPNIQYF
TRBJ2-1 | TRBD2 | many | TRBV7-6 | TGTGCCAGCAGCTTCGATGGACTAGCGGGGGGGAATGAGCAGTTCTTC | CASSFDGLAGGNEQFF
TRBJ2-3 | NA | NA | TRBV4-1 | TGCGCCAGCAGCCAACAGCAATACCCGAACACAGATACGCAGTATTTT | CASSQQQYPNTDTQYF
TRBJ2-2 | TRBD1 | NA | TRBV12-5 | TGTGCTAGTGGTTTGTGGGGGGGGGACAGGGATCACACCGGGGAGCTGTTTTTT | CASGLWGGDRDHTGELFF
TRBJ1-5 | TRBD1 | NA | TRBV19 | TGTGCCACCAACCTTATAGGACAGGGCAATCAGCCCCAGCATTTT | CATNLIGQGNQPQHF
TRBJ1-2 | TRBD1 | NA | TRBV28 | TGTGCCAGCATTCCCTGGGGACAGCATGGCTACACCTTC | CASIPWGQHGYTF
TRBJ2-5 | NA | many | TRBV12-5 | TGTGCTAGTGGTTTGGCTTCGGGGACGGGATTGGGGGAGACCCAGTACTTC | CASGLASGTGLGETQYF
TRBJ2-3 | TRBD2 | many | TRBV11-3 | TGTGCCAGCAGCCGGACTAGCGCAGGCGATACGCAGTATTTT | CASSRTSAGDTQYF
TRBJ2-5 | NA | few | TRBV19 | TGTGCCAGTAGTAAGGGCACGACGGAGACCCAGTACTTC | CASSKGTTETQYF
TRBJ2-1 | TRBD2 | many | TRBV5-5 | TGTGCCAGCAGCTTGGCCGCGGGAGCCTACAATGAGCAGTTCTTC | CASSLAAGAYNEQFF
TRBJ2-1 | TRBD2 | NA | TRBV6-2/TRBV6-3 | TGTGCCACGGAGAGGGGCGGGAGTGGCAATGAGCAGTTCTTC | CATERGGSGNEQFF
TRBJ2-2 | TRBD1 | NA | TRBV20-1 | TGCAGTGCTAGAAAGCCGGGACAGGGGGCGGTGAACACCGGGGAGCTGTTTTTT | CSARKPGQGAVNTGELFF